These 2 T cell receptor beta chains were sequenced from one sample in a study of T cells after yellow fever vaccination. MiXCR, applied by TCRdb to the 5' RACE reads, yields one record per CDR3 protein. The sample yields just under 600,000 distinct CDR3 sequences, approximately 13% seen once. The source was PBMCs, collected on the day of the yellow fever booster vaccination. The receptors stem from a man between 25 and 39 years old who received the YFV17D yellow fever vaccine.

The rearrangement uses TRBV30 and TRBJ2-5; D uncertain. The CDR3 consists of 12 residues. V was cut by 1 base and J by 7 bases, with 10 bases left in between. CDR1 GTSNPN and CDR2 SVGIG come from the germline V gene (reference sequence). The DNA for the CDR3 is TGTGCCTGGAGTGCTGTATTTCGGACCCAGTACTTC. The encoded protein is CAWSAVFRTQYF.

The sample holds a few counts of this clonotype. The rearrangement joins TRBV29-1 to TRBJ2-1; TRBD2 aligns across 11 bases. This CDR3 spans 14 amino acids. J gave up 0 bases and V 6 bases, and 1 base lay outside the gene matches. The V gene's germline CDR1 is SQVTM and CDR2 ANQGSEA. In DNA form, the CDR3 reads TGCAGCGTCCTAGCGGGAGGCTCCTACAATGAGCAGTTCTTC. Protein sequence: CSVLAGGSYNEQFF.